Below, one TCR beta chain is given with its context. Its antigen is not known. The CDR3 consists of 18 residues. Unmatched junction bases numbered 18, after V lost 4 bases and J lost 5 bases. Germline values: CDR1 SGHDT, CDR2 YYEEEE. This record comes from a study of cytomegalovirus exposure and HLA in healthy donors. Study findings and constraints: More clonal expansion characterized HLA-associated TCR beta chains than equally common others in a later analysis. TCR beta sequences reportedly predicted most subjects' HLA-A and HLA-B alleles accurately.

60 Vbeta and 13 Jbeta primers were used in PCR. Repertoires were generated with immunoSEQ multiplex PCR, while TCRdb's copy carries only in-frame clones and drops some. The sample shows approximately 120,000 clones, around 68% of them seen only once. The chain is built from TRBV5-6 and TRBJ2-3; TRBD2 aligns across 8 bases. This clonotype originated in a man aged 35 to 55 in good health and CMV-seropositive. Material: PBMCs. The CDR3 loop is CASSLPDRTSPNGDTQYF. In DNA form, the CDR3 reads TGTGCCAGCAGCCTACCCGACCGGACTAGCCCTAACGGAGATACGCAGTATTTT.